The clone carrying this T cell receptor beta chain appeared a few times. Gene and germline names: mouse. The CDR3 goes on 4 residues after the read ends, and that part is filled in from the germline J gene. The data derive from a study of CD8+ T cells in alopecia areata. Study overall: Spontaneously alopecic C3H/HeJ graft donors, roughly 6-13 months old, gave skin to roughly 7-10-week-old female C3H/HeJ mice.

Pooled cutaneous lymph node cells were sorted using CD4, CD8alpha, NKG2D, NKG2ACE and other markers. Germline V CDR1 and CDR2: NSQYPW, LRSPGD (reference sequence). V was pared by 6 bases and J by 2 bases, with 2 bases of the junction left unmatched. The CDR3 runs to 14 residues. Sequencing relied on a cDNA template that was reverse transcribed from extracted RNA. The table came from immunoSEQ multiplex PCR; TCRdb's copy has only in-frame clones and leaves some out. The sample holds approximately 280,000 clones, and no clone turns up only once. This TCR came from a C3H/HeJ mouse with alopecia areata. For the strain, the MHC haplotype given is H2-k. The material sequenced was CD4+ T cells sorted from a lymph node. This chain links TRBV1 with TRBJ2-5; 10 bases are shared with TRBD2. CDR3 in amino acids: CTCRTGGTQDTQYF. The sequenced part of the CDR3 DNA is TGCACCTGCAGGACTGGGGGGACCCAAGAC.